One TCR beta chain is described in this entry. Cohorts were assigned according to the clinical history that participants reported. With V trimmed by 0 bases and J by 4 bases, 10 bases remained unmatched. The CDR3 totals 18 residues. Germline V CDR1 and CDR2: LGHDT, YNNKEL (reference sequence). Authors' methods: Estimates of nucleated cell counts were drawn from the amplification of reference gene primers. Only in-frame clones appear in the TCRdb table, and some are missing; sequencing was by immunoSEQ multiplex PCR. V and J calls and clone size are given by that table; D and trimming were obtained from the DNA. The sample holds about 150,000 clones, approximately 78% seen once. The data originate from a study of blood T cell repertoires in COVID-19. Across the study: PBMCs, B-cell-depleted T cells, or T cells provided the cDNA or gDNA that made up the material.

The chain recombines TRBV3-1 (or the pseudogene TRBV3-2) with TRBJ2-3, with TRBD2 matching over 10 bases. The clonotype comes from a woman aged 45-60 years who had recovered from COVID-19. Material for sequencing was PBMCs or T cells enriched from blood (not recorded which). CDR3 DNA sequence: TGTGCCAGCAGCCAAGATTTCTACGGGACTAGCGTCGCAGATACGCAGTATTTT. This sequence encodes CASSQDFYGTSVADTQYF.